This T cell receptor (beta chain) came from a study of shared clonotypes between healthy human individuals. The wider study: The composition of the donors was a couple of women and a few men aged 18 to 49. There were three CD4 naive, three CD4 memory, two CD8 naive and one CD8 memory plates per donor. General study findings and limits: Limitation of the genetic and exposure-history diversity represented came from the few donors.

Trimming removed 7 bases from V and 4 bases from J; junction bases left unmatched: 9. The length of the CDR3 is 14 residues. Germline lookup yields CDR1 MNHNS and CDR2 SASEGT. In the authors' methods: Filtering differed, since immunoSEQ gave only junction sequences and no quality scores. The assay was immunoSEQ multiplex PCR, and TCRdb's table has in-frame clones only and misses some. Clonal size and the V and J genes are those of that table, whereas D and trimming came from the DNA. In the table there are 2 million or so clones, about 95% of which are singletons. CD45RO-negative, CCR7-selected cells formed the naive CD8 fraction, which excluded terminally differentiated effector memory CD45RA+ cells. Of note for this clone: Its antigen is unknown.

This receptor was obtained from a man aged 18 to 35 in good health. The chain carries TRBV6-1 and TRBJ1-2; TRBD1 aligns across 7 bases. Material: naive CD8+ T cells sorted from blood. CDR3 sequence: CASIYGGQLYGYTF. DNA of the CDR3: TGTGCCAGCATTTATGGGGGACAGCTCTATGGCTACACCTTC.